This T cell receptor (beta chain) is from a study of blood T cell repertoires in COVID-19. Across the study: From the United States, Italy and Spain came samples of acute and convalescent COVID-19. Nucleic acid was either cDNA or gDNA, and it came from T cells, B-cell-depleted T cells, or PBMCs.

In the original workflow: Amplifying reference gene primers gave estimates of nucleated cell counts. Some clones are missing from TCRdb's copy, which holds only in-frame ones; the method was immunoSEQ multiplex PCR. V and J calls and clone size follow that table, whereas D and trimming were derived from the DNA. Of 52,000 or so clones listed, roughly three quarters are singletons. The CDR3 spans 13 residues. Trimming removed 3 bases at V and 7 bases at J, with 9 bases between. Sequenced material: peripheral blood. The rearrangement links TRBV12-3 or TRBV12-4 to TRBJ2-2; D is ambiguous. The source is a man in his forties or fifties with active or convalescent COVID-19. This CDR3 reads CASSFLGSGELFF. The CDR3, as DNA: TGTGCCAGCAGTTTTCTAGGTAGCGGGGAGCTGTTTTTT.